This T cell receptor beta chain emerged from a study of neurological immune-mediated disorders. It was by 5'RACE with 10-nucleotide random UMIs that the cDNA was made. TCRdb re-called the 5' RACE reads through MiXCR, storing one row per CDR3 protein. Of tens of thousands of distinct CDR3 sequences in the sample, roughly 3.6% are singletons; the top ten hold 1.3%. This clonotype has ten or more counts. The source of this sequence is a man under 40 with multiple sclerosis. The sample consisted of PBMCs.

In DNA, the CDR3 is TGCAGTGCTAGAGATACAGGCTTAGCTAACTATGGCTACACCTTC. Protein: CSARDTGLANYGYTF. The chain uses TRBV20-1 and TRBJ1-2, with D tentatively TRBD1 (5 bases). Germline values: CDR1 DFQATT, CDR2 SNEGSKA (reference sequence). The length of the CDR3 is 15 residues. Trimming stripped 0 bases from V and 0 bases from J, with 11 bases between.